The 20 T cell receptor beta chains below all came from one sample that was sequenced in a study of cytomegalovirus exposure and HLA in healthy donors (dated by TCRdb to the late 2010s). Preparation of the library involved the immunoSEQ multiplex PCR assay. The clones in this table, taken by TCRdb from immuneACCESS, are in-frame only. Not every clone is retained; where verified, under half of the shortfall comes from an unresolved V gene, and the cause of the rest is unknown. Within this sample are some 330,000 clones, with roughly 89% of them counted one time only. The biggest ten clones account for around 0.8% of the sample. The material sequenced was PBMCs. The receptors shown here come from a woman between 18 and 29 years old in good health and CMV-seronegative.

J is TRBJ2-5 and V is TRBV7-2; a possible D gene is TRBD1 (6 bases). In germline, CDR1 is SGHTA, CDR2 FQGNSA. CDR3 length: 15 amino acids. Trimming removed 5 bases from V and 4 bases from J, with 17 bases in between. The chain's CDR3 is CASSTRGIGGETQYF. The DNA for the CDR3 is TGTGCCAGCAGCACCAGAGGCATAGGGGGAGAGACCCAGTACTTC.

V and J are TRBV2 and TRBJ2-5; D ambiguous. This CDR3 comprises 11 residues. CDR1 SNHLY and CDR2 FYNNEI come from the germline V gene. V dropped 3 bases and J dropped 8 bases, with 7 bases sitting between them. CDR3 protein: CASSDTPTQYF. As DNA, the CDR3 is TGTGCCAGCAGTGATACTCCTACCCAGTACTTC.

The chain is built from TRBV6-5 and TRBJ1-2; weak D call: TRBD1 (5 bases). V dropped 9 bases and J dropped 4 bases, with 12 bases sitting between them. The CDR3 length is 12 residues. Per germline, CDR1 MNHEY and CDR2 SVGAGI. Here the CDR3 reads CARGGPRYGYTF. Here the CDR3 DNA reads TGTGCCAGGGGGGGACCCCGCTATGGCTACACCTTC.

The V and J genes are TRBV6-5 and TRBJ2-7, with no clear D. Germline CDR1 MNHEY, CDR2 SVGAGI. This CDR3 region has 14 residues. Trimming removed 6 bases at V and 5 bases at J, with 17 bases between. This chain's CDR3 is CASRPVFGWDEQYF. The CDR3 DNA reads TGTGCCAGCAGACCCGTCTTCGGGTGGGACGAGCAGTACTTC.

This chain joins TRBV9 and TRBJ2-3; D is ambiguous. The CDR3 runs 14 residues. The V gene lost 2 bases and the J gene lost 6 bases, with 13 bases spanning the gap. Germline values: CDR1 SGDLS, CDR2 YYNGEE. The CDR3 DNA follows: TGTGCCAGCAGCGTTTCGACCGAGGTGGATACGCAGTATTTT. Residues: CASSVSTEVDTQYF.

This chain connects TRBV27 to TRBJ2-3, with 11 bases matching TRBD2. The J segment lost 2 bases and the V segment lost 7 bases, leaving 8 bases of the junction unmatched. CDR1 and CDR2 (germline): MNHEY, SMNVEV (reference sequence). This CDR3 region has 16 residues. The chain's CDR3 is CASNLAGGGATDTQYF. In nucleotides, the CDR3 is TGTGCCAGCAATCTAGCGGGAGGCGGGGCCACAGATACGCAGTATTTT.

The chain employs TRBV4-2 and TRBJ2-1; 7 nucleotides line up with TRBD2. The CDR3 is 15 amino acids. Germline-derived CDR1 and CDR2 are LGHNA and YNFKEQ. J was trimmed by 10 bases and V by 2 bases; bases with no gene match: 11. Here the CDR3 DNA reads TGTGCCAGCAGCCAATCTGCGCGGGAGCCCGTAGAGCAGTTCTTC. It specifies CASSQSAREPVEQFF.

V gene TRBV7-9 combines with J gene TRBJ2-1; TRBD1 is a possible D gene (6 bases). The CDR3 is 14 residues long. Trimming shortened V by 4 bases and J by 4 bases, and 11 bases separated the two germline ends. Germline lookup yields CDR1 SEHNR and CDR2 FQNEAQ (reference sequence). CDR3 coding DNA: TGTGCCAGCAGCTCCCGGGACAATTACAATGAGCAGTTCTTC. Translated: CASSSRDNYNEQFF.

The V call is TRBV6-5, the J call TRBJ2-3; a weak D match, TRBD2 (6 bases). The CDR3 loop spans 14 amino acids. V shed 10 bases and J shed 2 bases, with 16 bases lying between them. Germline V gene data show CDR1 as MNHEY and CDR2 as SVGAGI. For the CDR3, the DNA is TGTGCCACCGCAGTTATAGCGGCCACAGATACGCAGTATTTT. Its protein product is CATAVIAATDTQYF.

This clone was seen a handful of times. This chain links TRBV7-2 with TRBJ1-5; perhaps TRBD1 as D (6 bases). The CDR3 runs to 15 residues. V was clipped by 5 bases and J by 1 base, with 12 bases between them. The germline CDR1 and CDR2 sequences are SGHTA and FQGNSA. The CDR3 protein is CASSPKGQSNQPQHF. CDR3 coding DNA: TGTGCCAGCAGCCCCAAGGGACAAAGCAATCAGCCCCAGCATTTT.

The V gene is TRBV4-3, the J gene TRBJ2-5, with 12 bases identical to TRBD2. Germline CDR1 LGHNA, CDR2 YSLEER. The CDR3 covers 14 residues. J was trimmed by 4 bases and V by 3 bases; bases with no gene match: 0. CDR3 nucleotides: TGCGCCAGCAGCCAGGGACTAGCGGGAGAGACCCAGTACTTC. As protein: CASSQGLAGETQYF.

This chain uses TRBV9 with TRBJ2-7, with D tentatively TRBD1 (5 bases). CDR3 size: 14 residues. The germline V and J ends were trimmed by 0 bases and 0 bases, with 7 bases remaining between them. Germline assignment: CDR1 SGDLS and CDR2 YYNGEE. The CDR3 region has the DNA TGTGCCAGCAGCGTAGGGACAAACTCCTACGAGCAGTACTTC. Protein: CASSVGTNSYEQYF.

The chain employs TRBV27 and TRBJ2-7; no reliable D call. Trimming stripped 4 bases from V and 3 bases from J, with 13 bases between. Per the germline V gene, CDR1 is MNHEY and CDR2 is SMNVEV (reference sequence). This CDR3 has 14 amino acids. The DNA of the CDR3 is TGTGCCAGCAGTTCCCGAAGGCGGCACTACGAGCAGTACTTC. Its translation is CASSSRRRHYEQYF.

The chain uses TRBV18 and TRBJ2-7, with 8 positions matching TRBD1. The V gene's germline CDR1 is KGHSH and CDR2 LQKENI. The V segment lost 6 bases and the J segment 6 bases; nucleotides outside the gene matches: 13. The CDR3 consists of 15 residues. CDR3 sequence (DNA): TGTGCCAGCTCTCTCCAGGGGGCCGCCCAGGGCGAGCAGTACTTC. It is translated as CASSLQGAAQGEQYF.

The rearrangement joins TRBV10-3 to TRBJ2-1, with D perhaps matching TRBD2 (5 bases). This CDR3 region has 12 residues. Germline values: CDR1 ENHRY, CDR2 SYGVKD. V lost 1 base, J lost 8 bases, and 6 bases lay in between. The CDR3 coding sequence is TGTGCCATCAGTGAGTTCGGGGATGAGCAGTTCTTC. This translates into CAISEFGDEQFF.

This chain links TRBV27 with TRBJ2-3; 10 positions agree with TRBD1. Per germline, CDR1 MNHEY and CDR2 SMNVEV (reference sequence). The CDR3 spans 15 residues. V lost 3 bases, J lost 2 bases, and 2 bases stayed unmatched. Here the CDR3 reads CASSFGTGDTDTQYF. The DNA of the CDR3 is TGTGCCAGCAGTTTCGGGACAGGGGACACAGATACGCAGTATTTT.

This clone was picked up a small number of times. This sequence joins TRBV9 and TRBJ2-7; TRBD2 might be the D (5 bases). V was cut by 3 bases and J by 6 bases, with 7 bases left in between. From germline, CDR1 is SGDLS and CDR2 YYNGEE. The CDR3 sequence is 11 residues long. In nucleotides, the CDR3 is TGTGCCAGCAGCGGCGGGTTCGAGCAGTACTTC. This encodes CASSGGFEQYF.

The CDR3 region has the DNA TGTGCCAGCAGCCCCACTAGCGGGAGGCAATACGAGCAGTACTTC. Translating gives CASSPTSGRQYEQYF. This sequence joins TRBV27 and TRBJ2-7; 12 bases are shared with TRBD2. Germline loops: CDR1 MNHEY, CDR2 SMNVEV (reference sequence). The CDR3 runs to 15 residues. The ends lost 6 bases at V and 4 bases at J; junction bases unmatched: 7.

This chain links TRBV5-1 with TRBJ2-7, with 8 positions matching TRBD2. V lost 7 bases to trimming and J lost 5 bases; unmatched junction nucleotides: 11. Germline CDR1 and CDR2: SGHRS and YFSETQ. The CDR3 covers 14 residues. This CDR3 reads CASQSGLEGHEQYF. The CDR3 nucleotides are TGCGCCAGCCAATCGGGACTAGAAGGTCACGAGCAGTACTTC.

In nucleotides, the CDR3 is TGTGCCAGCAGCCAAGGAGGCGGGGAGGGCATCCAAGAGACCCAGTACTTC. Translated: CASSQGGGEGIQETQYF. The V call is TRBV4-2, the J call TRBJ2-5; 7 bases are a match to TRBD2. CDR3 length: 17 residues. J lost 1 base, V lost 1 base, and 9 bases had no gene match. Germline V gene lookup returns CDR1 LGHNA and CDR2 YNFKEQ.